Described below is a single T cell receptor (beta chain) sequence and its context. The target antigen is unknown. Sequence data for DNA of cultured CD4+ T cells were generated by the Oncomine TCR Beta short-read assay. One entry per CDR3 protein results from TCRdb running MiXCR on the PCR reads. The sample has roughly 19,000 distinct CDR3 sequences, 53% seen once; the top ten hold 7.2%. The sample's treatment: roughly ten-day PBMC culture with coronavirus spike peptide pools or control peptides (ViraFEST assay). This CDR3 has 12 residues. The V end was cut by 11 bases, the J end by 5 bases, with 13 bases between. CDR1 is MDHEN and CDR2 is SYDVKM in the germline V gene. This entry comes from a study of vaccination and CD4 T cells after COVID-19. Study in general: With a range of 35 to 161, the median interval from diagnosis to drawing post-COVID samples was approximately 100 days.

Sequencing was performed on CD4+ T cells from blood, cultured in vitro, taken before SARS-CoV-2 vaccination. The chain employs TRBV28 and TRBJ1-5; D might be TRBD1 (6 bases). The TCR originated in a human donor who had recovered from COVID-19. The CDR3 loop is CAVGTPDQPQHF. CDR3 coding DNA: TGTGCCGTAGGGACACCAGATCAGCCCCAGCATTTT.